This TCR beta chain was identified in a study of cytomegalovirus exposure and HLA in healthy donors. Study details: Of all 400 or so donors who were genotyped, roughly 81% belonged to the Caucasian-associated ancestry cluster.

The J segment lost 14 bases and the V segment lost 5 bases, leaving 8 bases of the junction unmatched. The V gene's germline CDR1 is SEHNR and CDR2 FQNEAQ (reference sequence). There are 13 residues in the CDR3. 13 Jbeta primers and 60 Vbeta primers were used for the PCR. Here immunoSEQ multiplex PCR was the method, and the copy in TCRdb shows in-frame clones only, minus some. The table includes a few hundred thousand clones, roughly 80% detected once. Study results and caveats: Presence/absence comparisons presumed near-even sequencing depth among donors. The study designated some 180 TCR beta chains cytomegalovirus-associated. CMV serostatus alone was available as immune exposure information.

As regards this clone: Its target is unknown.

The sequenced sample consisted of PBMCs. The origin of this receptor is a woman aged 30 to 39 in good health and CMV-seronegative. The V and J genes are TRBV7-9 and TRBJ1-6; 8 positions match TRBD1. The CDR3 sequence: CASSPGGQGALHF. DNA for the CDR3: TGTGCCAGCAGCCCAGGGGGCCAAGGGGCCCTCCACTTT.